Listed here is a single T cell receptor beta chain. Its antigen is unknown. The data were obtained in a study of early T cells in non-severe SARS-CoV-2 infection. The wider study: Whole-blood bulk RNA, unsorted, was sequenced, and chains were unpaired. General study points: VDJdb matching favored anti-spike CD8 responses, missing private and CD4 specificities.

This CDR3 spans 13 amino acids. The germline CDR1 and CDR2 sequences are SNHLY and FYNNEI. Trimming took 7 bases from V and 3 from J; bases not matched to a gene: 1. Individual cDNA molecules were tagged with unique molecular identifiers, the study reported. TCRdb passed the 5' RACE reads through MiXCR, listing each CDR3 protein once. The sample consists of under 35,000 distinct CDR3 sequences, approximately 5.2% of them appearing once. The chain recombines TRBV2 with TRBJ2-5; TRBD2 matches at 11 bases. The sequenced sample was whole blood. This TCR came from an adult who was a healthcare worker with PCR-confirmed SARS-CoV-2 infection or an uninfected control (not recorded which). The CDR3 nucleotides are TGTGCCAGCATACTAGCGGGAGAAGAGACCCAGTACTTC. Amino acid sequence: CASILAGEETQYF.